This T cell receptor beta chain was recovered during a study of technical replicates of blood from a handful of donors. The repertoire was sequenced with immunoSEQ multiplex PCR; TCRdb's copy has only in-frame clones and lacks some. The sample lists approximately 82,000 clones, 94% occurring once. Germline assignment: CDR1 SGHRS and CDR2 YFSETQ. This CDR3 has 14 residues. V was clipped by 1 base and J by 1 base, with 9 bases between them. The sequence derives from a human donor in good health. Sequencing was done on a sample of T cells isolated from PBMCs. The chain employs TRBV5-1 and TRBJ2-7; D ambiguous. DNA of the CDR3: TGCGCCAGCAGCTTGTCTGTGACTTCCTACGAGCAGTACTTC. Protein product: CASSLSVTSYEQYF.